This T cell receptor beta chain originates from a study of T cell repertoires in cytomegalovirus infection. Study summary: Researchers turned to recently identified HLA-C-restricted CMV epitopes as well as well-studied HLA-B-restricted ones.

MiXCR was run by TCRdb on the reads, yielding one entry per CDR3 protein. The data hold some 500,000 distinct CDR3 sequences, with approximately 40% observed a single time. As to this clonotype: Its specificity is not known.

CDR1 and CDR2 from the germline V gene are DFQATT and SNEGSKA (reference sequence). V was trimmed by 1 base and J by 7 bases, leaving 11 bases between them. The CDR3 extends over 13 amino acids. The TCR originated in a human donor in good health (CMV status not recorded). Some clones in this sample may be carry-over from other donors' samples. The material was cultured PBMCs, obtained from culture after CMV antigen stimulation. The chain combines TRBV20-1 with TRBJ1-5; D remains ambiguous. The CDR3 nucleotides are TGCAGTGCTAGAGGAGGGTACGAGCAGCCCCAGCATTTT. The encoded protein is CSARGGYEQPQHF.